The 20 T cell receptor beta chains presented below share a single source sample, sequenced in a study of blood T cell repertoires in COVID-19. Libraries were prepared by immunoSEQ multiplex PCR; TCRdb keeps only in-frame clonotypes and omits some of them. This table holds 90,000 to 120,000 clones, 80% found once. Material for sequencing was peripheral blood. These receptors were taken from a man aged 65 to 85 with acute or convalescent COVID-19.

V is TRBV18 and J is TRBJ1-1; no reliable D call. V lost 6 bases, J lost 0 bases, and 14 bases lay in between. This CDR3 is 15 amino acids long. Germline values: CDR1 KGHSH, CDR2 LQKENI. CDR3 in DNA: TGTGCCAGCTCCGCCGCGGATTACATGAACACTGAAGCTTTCTTT. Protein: CASSAADYMNTEAFF.

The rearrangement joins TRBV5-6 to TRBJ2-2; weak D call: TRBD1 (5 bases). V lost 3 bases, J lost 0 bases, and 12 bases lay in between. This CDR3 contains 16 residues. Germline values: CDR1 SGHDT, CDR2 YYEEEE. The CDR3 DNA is TGTGCCAGCAGCTGGGGCGTCAGCTCGAACACCGGGGAGCTGTTTTTT. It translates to CASSWGVSSNTGELFF.

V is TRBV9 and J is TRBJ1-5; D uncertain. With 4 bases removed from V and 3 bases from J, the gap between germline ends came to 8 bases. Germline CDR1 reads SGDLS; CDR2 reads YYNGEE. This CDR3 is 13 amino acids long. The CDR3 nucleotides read TGTGCCAGCAGCCCTACCGACAATCAGCCCCAGCATTTT. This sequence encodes CASSPTDNQPQHF.

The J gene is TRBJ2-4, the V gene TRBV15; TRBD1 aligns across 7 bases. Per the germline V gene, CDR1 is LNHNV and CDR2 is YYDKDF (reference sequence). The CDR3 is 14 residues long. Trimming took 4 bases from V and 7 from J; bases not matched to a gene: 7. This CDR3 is CATSKDRVSNIQYF. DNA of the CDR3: TGTGCCACCAGCAAAGACAGGGTATCGAACATTCAGTACTTC.

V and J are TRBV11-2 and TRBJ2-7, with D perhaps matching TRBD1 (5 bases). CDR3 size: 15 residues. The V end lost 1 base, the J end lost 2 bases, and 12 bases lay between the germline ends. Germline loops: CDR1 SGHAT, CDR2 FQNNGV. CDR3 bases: TGTGCCAGCAGCTTAGCGCCTCAGGGCACCTACGAGCAGTACTTC. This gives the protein CASSLAPQGTYEQYF. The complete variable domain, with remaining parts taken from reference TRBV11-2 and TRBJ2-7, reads EAGVAQSPRYKIIEKRQSVAFWCNPISGHATLYWYQQILGQGPKLLIQFQNNGVVDDSQLPKDRFSAERLKGVDSTLKIQPAKLEDSAVYLCASSLAPQGTYEQYFGPGTRLTVT.

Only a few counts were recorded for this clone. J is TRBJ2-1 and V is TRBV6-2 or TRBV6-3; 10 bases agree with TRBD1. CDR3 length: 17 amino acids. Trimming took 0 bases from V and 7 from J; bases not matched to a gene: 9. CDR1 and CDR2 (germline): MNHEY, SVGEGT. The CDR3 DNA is TGTGCCAGCAGTTACTCCTTGACAGGGGGCGCGGGTAATGAGCAGTTCTTC. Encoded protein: CASSYSLTGGAGNEQFF.

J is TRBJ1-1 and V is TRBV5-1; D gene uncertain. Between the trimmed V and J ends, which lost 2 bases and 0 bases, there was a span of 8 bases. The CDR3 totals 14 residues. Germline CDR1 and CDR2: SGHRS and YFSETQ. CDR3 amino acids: CASSFGLLNTEAFF. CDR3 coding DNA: TGCGCCAGCAGCTTTGGCTTATTGAACACTGAAGCTTTCTTT. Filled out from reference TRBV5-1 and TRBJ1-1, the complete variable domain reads KAGVTQTPRYLIKTRGQQVTLSCSPISGHRSVSWYQQTPGQGLQFLFEYFSETQRNKGNFPGRFSGRQFSNSRSEMNVSTLELGDSALYLCASSFGLLNTEAFFGQGTRLTVV.

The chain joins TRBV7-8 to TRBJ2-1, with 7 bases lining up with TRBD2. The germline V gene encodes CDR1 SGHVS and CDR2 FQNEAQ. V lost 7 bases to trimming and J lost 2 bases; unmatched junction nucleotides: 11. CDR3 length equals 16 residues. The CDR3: CASNPVGGVAYNEQFF. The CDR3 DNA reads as TGTGCCAGCAACCCGGTTGGGGGGGTTGCCTACAATGAGCAGTTCTTC.

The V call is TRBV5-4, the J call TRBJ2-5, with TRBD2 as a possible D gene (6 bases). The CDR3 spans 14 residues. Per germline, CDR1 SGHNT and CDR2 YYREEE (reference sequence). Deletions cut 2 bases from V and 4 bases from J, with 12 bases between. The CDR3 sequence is CASSFGGIPETQYF. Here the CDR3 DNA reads TGTGCCAGCAGCTTTGGAGGGATACCAGAGACCCAGTACTTC.

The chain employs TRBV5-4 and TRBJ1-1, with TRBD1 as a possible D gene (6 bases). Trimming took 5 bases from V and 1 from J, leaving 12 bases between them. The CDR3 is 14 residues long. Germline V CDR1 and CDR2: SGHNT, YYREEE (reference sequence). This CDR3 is CASSRGQANTEAFF. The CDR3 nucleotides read TGTGCCAGCAGTCGGGGACAAGCGAACACTGAAGCTTTCTTT.

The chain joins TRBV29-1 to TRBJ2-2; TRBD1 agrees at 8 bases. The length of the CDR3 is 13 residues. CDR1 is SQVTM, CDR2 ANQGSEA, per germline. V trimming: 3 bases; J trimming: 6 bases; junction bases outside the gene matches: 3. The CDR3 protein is CSVDSGGPGELFF. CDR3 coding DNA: TGCAGCGTTGATTCAGGGGGCCCCGGGGAGCTGTTTTTT.

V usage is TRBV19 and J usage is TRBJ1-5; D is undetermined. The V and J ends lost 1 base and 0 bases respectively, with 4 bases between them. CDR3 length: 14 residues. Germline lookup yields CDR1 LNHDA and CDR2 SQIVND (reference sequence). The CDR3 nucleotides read TGTGCCAGTAGTATAGTAAATAGCAATCAGCCCCAGCATTTT. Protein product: CASSIVNSNQPQHF.

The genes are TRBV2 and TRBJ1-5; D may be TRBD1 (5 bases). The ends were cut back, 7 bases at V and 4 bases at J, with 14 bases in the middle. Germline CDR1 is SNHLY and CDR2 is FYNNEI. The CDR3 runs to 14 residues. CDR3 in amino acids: CASILGQGNQPQHF. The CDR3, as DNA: TGTGCCAGCATACTCGGTCAGGGAAATCAGCCCCAGCATTTT. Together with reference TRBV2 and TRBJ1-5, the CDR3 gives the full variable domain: EPEVTQTPSHQVTQMGQEVILRCVPISNHLYFYWYRQILGQKVEFLVSFYNNEISEKSEIFDDQFSVERPDGSNFTLKIRSTKLEDSAMYFCASILGQGNQPQHFGDGTRLSIL.

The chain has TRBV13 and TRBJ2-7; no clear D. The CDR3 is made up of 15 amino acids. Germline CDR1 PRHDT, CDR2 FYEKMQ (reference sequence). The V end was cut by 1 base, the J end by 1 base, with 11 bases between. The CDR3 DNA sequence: TGTGCCAGCAGCTTAGCAGGTGTCAGGTCCTACGAGCAGTACTTC. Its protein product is CASSLAGVRSYEQYF.

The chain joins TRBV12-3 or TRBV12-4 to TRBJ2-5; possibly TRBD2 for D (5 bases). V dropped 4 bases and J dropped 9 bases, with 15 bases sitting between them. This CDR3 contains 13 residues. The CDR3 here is CASSSRAPVAQYF. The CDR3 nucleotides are TGTGCCAGCAGTTCGCGGGCCCCAGTAGCCCAGTACTTC.

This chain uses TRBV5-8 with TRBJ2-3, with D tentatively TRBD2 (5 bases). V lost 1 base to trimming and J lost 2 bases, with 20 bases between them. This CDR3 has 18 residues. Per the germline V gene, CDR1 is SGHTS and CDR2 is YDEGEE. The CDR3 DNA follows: TGTGCCAGCAGCTTGTCTTTGGGAGCGTGGGTGAACACAGATACGCAGTATTTT. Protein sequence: CASSLSLGAWVNTDTQYF.

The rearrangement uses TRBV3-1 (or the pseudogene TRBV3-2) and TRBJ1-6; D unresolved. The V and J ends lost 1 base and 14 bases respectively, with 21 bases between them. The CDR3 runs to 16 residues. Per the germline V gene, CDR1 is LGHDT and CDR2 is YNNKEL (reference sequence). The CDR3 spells CASSQGEGPGILTLHF. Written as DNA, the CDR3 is TGTGCCAGCAGCCAAGGAGAGGGCCCTGGAATTCTGACCCTCCACTTT.

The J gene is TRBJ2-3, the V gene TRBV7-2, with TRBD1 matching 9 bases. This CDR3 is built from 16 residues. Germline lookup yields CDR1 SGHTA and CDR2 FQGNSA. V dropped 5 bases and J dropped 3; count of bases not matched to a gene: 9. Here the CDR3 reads CASSPTGTGWTDTQYF. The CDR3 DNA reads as TGTGCCAGCAGCCCCACCGGGACAGGGTGGACAGATACGCAGTATTTT.

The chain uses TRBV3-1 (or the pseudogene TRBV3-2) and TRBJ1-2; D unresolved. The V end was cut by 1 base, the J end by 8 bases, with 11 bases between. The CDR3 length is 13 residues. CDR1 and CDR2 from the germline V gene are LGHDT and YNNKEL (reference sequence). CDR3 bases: TGTGCCAGCAGCCAAGGCAGATCGCGGGGCTACACCTTC. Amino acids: CASSQGRSRGYTF.

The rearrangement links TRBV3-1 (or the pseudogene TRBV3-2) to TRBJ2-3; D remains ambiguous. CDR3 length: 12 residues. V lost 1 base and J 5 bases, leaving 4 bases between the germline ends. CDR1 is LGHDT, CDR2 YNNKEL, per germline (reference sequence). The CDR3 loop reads CASSQGEDTQYF. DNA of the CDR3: TGTGCCAGCAGCCAAGGAGAAGATACGCAGTATTTT.